This T cell receptor beta chain was recorded in a study of T cells after posttransplantation cyclophosphamide. Here immunoSEQ multiplex PCR was the method, and the copy in TCRdb shows in-frame clones only, minus some. Of about 20,000 clones listed, approximately 98% are singletons. V gave up 6 bases and J gave up 0 bases; unmatched junction bases: 11. CDR1 and CDR2 from the germline V gene are SGDLS and YYNGEE. CDR3 length equals 17 residues. The naive gate required viable CD3+CD4+ or CD3+CD8+ cells with CCR7+CD45RA+CD45RO-CD95-CD27+CD28+ phenotype. The clonotype comes from a man aged 40-49 years in good health, CMV-negative, and a related stem cell transplant donor. What was sequenced was naive CD4+ T cells sorted from PBMCs. This chain connects TRBV9 to TRBJ2-1, with TRBD2 identical over 8 bases. The CDR3 here is CASIPGGGESSYNEQFF. The CDR3 DNA reads TGTGCCAGCATCCCGGGAGGGGGGGAATCCTCCTACAATGAGCAGTTCTTC. Filled out from reference TRBV9 and TRBJ2-1, the complete variable domain reads DSGVTQTPKHLITATGQRVTLRCSPRSGDLSVYWYQQSLDQGLQFLIQYYNGEERAKGNILERFSAQQFPDLHSELNLSSLELGDSALYFCASIPGGGESSYNEQFFGPGTRLTVL.